This TCR beta chain was recovered during a study of blood T cell repertoires in COVID-19. On the study more broadly: Material from acute and convalescent COVID-19 was sourced from the United States, Italy and Spain. PBMCs, B-cell-depleted T cells, or T cells were the source of the cDNA or gDNA that made up the material.

Per the germline V gene, CDR1 is SGDLS and CDR2 is YYNGEE. The length of the CDR3 is 13 residues. Trimming shortened V by 2 bases and J by 4 bases, and 6 bases separated the two germline ends. The authors' processing: Scientists estimated how many nucleated cells there were by amplifying reference gene primers. Repertoires were generated with immunoSEQ multiplex PCR, while TCRdb's copy carries only in-frame clones and drops some. The V and J calls and clone size are taken from that table; D and trimming were inferred from the DNA. The sample has about 220,000 clones, about 88% seen once. The clonotype comes from a man aged 50 to 60 who had recovered from COVID-19. V usage is TRBV9 and J usage is TRBJ2-2, with a tentative D call TRBD2 (6 bases). The sample was peripheral blood. This CDR3 reads CASSVSGTGELFF. The CDR3 DNA follows: TGTGCCAGCAGCGTTAGCGGCACCGGGGAGCTGTTTTTT.